The sequence of this T cell receptor beta chain was determined in a study of blood T cell repertoires in COVID-19. V was pared by 0 bases and J by 3 bases, with 15 bases between. This CDR3 is built from 16 residues. Germline CDR1 is MNHEY and CDR2 is SMNVEV (reference sequence). Cohort 3 recovery required two negative PCRs, clearance, or symptom resolution. Per the original data handling: How many nucleated cells were present was estimated from reference gene primer amplification. The method was immunoSEQ multiplex PCR; TCRdb's version includes in-frame clones alone and lacks a portion of them. V and J calls plus clone size are reproduced from that table; the DNA served to infer D and trimming. The sample carries under 300,000 clones, around 84% recorded once.

Sequencing was done on a sample of PBMCs or T cells enriched from blood (not recorded which). The V call is TRBV27, the J call TRBJ2-7, with D unresolved. This clonotype was sampled from a man between 18 and 35 years old who had recovered from COVID-19. The DNA of the CDR3 is TGTGCCAGCAGTTTATCGTTAGCCGGTACATACTACGAGCAGTACTTC. It yields the protein CASSLSLAGTYYEQYF.